This T cell receptor (beta chain) came from a study of T cell repertoires in cytomegalovirus infection. Across the whole study: It was the public TCR beta signatures that indicated both CMV infection and matching HLA type.

TCRdb passed the reads through MiXCR, listing each CDR3 protein once. This table has around 490,000 distinct CDR3 sequences, around 27% appearing once. This clonotype was counted only a few times. Germline V CDR1 and CDR2: SGDLS, YYNGEE. The V end was cut by 1 base, the J end by 5 bases, with 9 bases between. This CDR3 comprises 13 residues. Sequenced: PBMCs. The TCR sequence derives from a human donor in good health (CMV status not recorded). Some clones in this sample may be carry-over from other donors' samples. The V gene is TRBV9, the J gene TRBJ1-1; D is perhaps TRBD1 (6 bases). The CDR3 DNA is TGTGCCAGCAGCGTAAATACAGGGACTGAAGCTTTCTTT. Protein sequence: CASSVNTGTEAFF. Full variable domain (outside the CDR3, taken from reference TRBV9 and TRBJ1-1): DSGVTQTPKHLITATGQRVTLRCSPRSGDLSVYWYQQSLDQGLQFLIQYYNGEERAKGNILERFSAQQFPDLHSELNLSSLELGDSALYFCASSVNTGTEAFFGQGTRLTVV.